This T cell receptor (beta chain) derives from a study of shared clonotypes between healthy human individuals. Across the whole study: Each donor's CD4 naive and CD4 memory cells filled three plates apiece, CD8 naive two, and CD8 memory one. Study conclusions and caveats: Rarefaction analysis demonstrated incomplete sorted-subset sequencing notwithstanding large depth. The naive CD4 repertoires of a few donors were compared, and roughly 5.1% of clonotypes were shared.

Clones were sequenced by immunoSEQ multiplex PCR, and TCRdb holds only the in-frame ones, with some missing. The sample consists of 1,400,000 or so clones, roughly 98.5% of them appearing once. Germline loops: CDR1 ENHRY, CDR2 SYGVKD. The CDR3 runs to 13 residues. V shed 6 bases, J shed 7 bases, and the junction held 3 bases outside the gene matches. A word on this clone: Its cognate antigen is unknown.

Adult Caucasians living in Nashville, Tennessee made up all of the donors. Material: naive CD4+ T cells sorted from blood. Stated subset: CD45RA+ positively selected. The clonotype originates from a man aged 25-45 years in good health. The chain couples TRBV10-3 to TRBJ2-2; 9 positions match TRBD1. The CDR3 spells CAIRGQGNGELFF. The CDR3 region has the DNA TGTGCCATCAGGGGACAGGGTAACGGGGAGCTGTTTTTT.